The source of this T cell receptor (beta chain) is a study of blood T cell repertoires in COVID-19. Participants were aged about 18 to 100 years, lived in over 20 US areas, and enrolled virtually. Participants had their cohort set by participant-reported clinical history. Profiling relied on immunoSEQ multiplex PCR, and the TCRdb table lists in-frame clones only, not all of them. The table shows 150,000 to 200,000 clones, with approximately 80% occurring only once. CDR3 size: 12 residues. Trimming took off 4 bases at V and 4 bases at J, with 5 bases between the two ends. Per germline, CDR1 MNHEY and CDR2 SVGAGI.

The source of this sequence is a woman aged 55-69 years who had recovered from COVID-19. Sequenced material: PBMCs or T cells enriched from blood (not recorded which). This chain connects TRBV6-5 to TRBJ2-1; D uncertain. The CDR3, as DNA: TGTGCCAGCAGTTCCAGATACAATGAGCAGTTCTTC. Translating gives CASSSRYNEQFF.